A selection of T cell receptor beta chains follows, all from one sample in a study of blood T cell repertoires in COVID-19. The data were produced by immunoSEQ multiplex PCR, yet TCRdb's version contains in-frame clones alone and is incomplete. The sample lists fewer than 150,000 clones, 70% to 90% seen once, with roughly 7.9% in the top ten. Sample: peripheral blood. These TCRs come from a man between 65 and 85 years old who had recovered from COVID-19. The CDR3 runs from the conserved cysteine through the conserved F or W. The D gene is left open where the match is weak. Clone size is given for some rows only: seen once, a few or many times, or a class if the clone is expanded.

v_call: TRBV28; j_call: TRBJ2-2; clone_size: NA; d_call: NA; cdr3_aa: CASSRNTGELFF; cdr3_nt: TGTGCCAGCAGTCGTAACACCGGGGAGCTGTTTTTT
v_call: TRBV12-3/TRBV12-4; j_call: TRBJ2-7; clone_size: NA; d_call: NA; cdr3_aa: CASSLTREQYF; cdr3_nt: TGTGCCAGCAGTTTAACGAGGGAGCAGTACTTC
v_call: TRBV19; j_call: TRBJ1-5; clone_size: NA; d_call: NA; cdr3_aa: CASSTTGRNQPQHF; cdr3_nt: TGTGCCAGTAGCACCACAGGGCGCAATCAGCCCCAGCATTTT
v_call: TRBV27; j_call: TRBJ2-7; clone_size: NA; d_call: TRBD1; cdr3_aa: CASSLHSPTGGKDEQYF; cdr3_nt: TGTGCCAGCAGTTTACATTCCCCGACAGGGGGCAAGGACGAGCAGTACTTC
v_call: TRBV28; j_call: TRBJ1-2; clone_size: NA; d_call: TRBD1; cdr3_aa: CASSSTGGYYGYTF; cdr3_nt: TGTGCCAGCAGTTCGACAGGGGGATACTATGGCTACACCTTC
v_call: TRBV10-3; j_call: TRBJ1-2; clone_size: once; d_call: NA; cdr3_aa: CAIRDSFLANYGYTF; cdr3_nt: TGTGCCATCAGGGACAGCTTTTTAGCTAACTATGGCTACACCTTC
v_call: TRBV7-9; j_call: TRBJ1-6; clone_size: NA; d_call: TRBD1; cdr3_aa: CASTGTGDSPLHF; cdr3_nt: TGTGCCAGCACCGGGACAGGGGATTCACCCCTCCACTTT
v_call: TRBV19; j_call: TRBJ2-1; clone_size: NA; d_call: NA; cdr3_aa: CASSISRLYNEQFF; cdr3_nt: TGTGCCAGTAGCATTTCTAGACTATACAATGAGCAGTTCTTC
v_call: TRBV28; j_call: TRBJ2-7; clone_size: once; d_call: NA; cdr3_aa: CASSLWSQGYEQYF; cdr3_nt: TGTGCCAGCAGTTTATGGAGTCAGGGCTACGAGCAGTACTTC
v_call: TRBV3-1/TRBV3-2; j_call: TRBJ2-1; clone_size: NA; d_call: TRBD2; cdr3_aa: CASSHIPGLAGVDEQFF; cdr3_nt: TGTGCCAGCAGCCATATTCCGGGACTAGCGGGAGTTGATGAGCAGTTCTTC
v_call: TRBV28; j_call: TRBJ2-1; clone_size: NA; d_call: TRBD2; cdr3_aa: CASSWAGGNNEQFF; cdr3_nt: TGTGCCAGCAGTTGGGCGGGGGGAAACAATGAGCAGTTCTTC
v_call: TRBV15; j_call: TRBJ1-1; clone_size: once; d_call: NA; cdr3_aa: CATSRDGGGGFIGTEAFF; cdr3_nt: TGTGCCACCAGCAGAGATGGGGGTGGGGGGTTTATAGGCACTGAAGCTTTCTTT
v_call: TRBV7-2; j_call: TRBJ1-1; clone_size: NA; d_call: NA; cdr3_aa: CASSPKRSVTEAFF; cdr3_nt: TGTGCCAGCAGCCCCAAACGGTCGGTGACTGAAGCTTTCTTT
v_call: TRBV11-3; j_call: TRBJ2-5; clone_size: NA; d_call: NA; cdr3_aa: CASSLDRETQYF; cdr3_nt: TGTGCCAGCAGCTTAGATCGAGAGACCCAGTACTTC
v_call: TRBV10-3; j_call: TRBJ1-2; clone_size: once; d_call: NA; cdr3_aa: CAISEGQPDLYGYTF; cdr3_nt: TGTGCCATCAGTGAGGGACAGCCGGACCTCTATGGCTACACCTTC
v_call: TRBV4-2; j_call: TRBJ2-2; clone_size: NA; d_call: TRBD1; cdr3_aa: CASSRTGGPSPYTGELFF; cdr3_nt: TGTGCCAGCAGCAGGACAGGGGGCCCGAGCCCTTACACCGGGGAGCTGTTTTTT
v_call: TRBV7-8; j_call: TRBJ1-1; clone_size: NA; d_call: TRBD1; cdr3_aa: CASSLGGQGRTEAFF; cdr3_nt: TGTGCCAGCAGCTTAGGGGGACAGGGGCGTACTGAAGCTTTCTTT
v_call: TRBV14; j_call: TRBJ2-7; clone_size: NA; d_call: NA; cdr3_aa: CASQGALNSPYEQYF; cdr3_nt: TGTGCCAGCCAAGGGGCTCTAAATTCCCCCTACGAGCAGTACTTC
v_call: TRBV6-6; j_call: TRBJ2-3; clone_size: NA; d_call: TRBD1; cdr3_aa: CASRDRGHNTQYF; cdr3_nt: TGTGCCAGCAGGGACAGGGGGCACAATACGCAGTATTTT
v_call: TRBV28; j_call: TRBJ1-5; clone_size: few; d_call: NA; cdr3_aa: CASVLGNVHSNQPQHF; cdr3_nt: TGTGCCAGCGTCCTCGGGAACGTCCATAGCAATCAGCCCCAGCATTTT
v_call: TRBV6-5; j_call: TRBJ2-7; clone_size: NA; d_call: NA; cdr3_aa: CASSPYFGSYEQYF; cdr3_nt: TGTGCCAGCAGCCCCTACTTCGGCTCCTACGAGCAGTACTTC
v_call: TRBV21-1; j_call: TRBJ2-1; clone_size: NA; d_call: NA; cdr3_aa: CASSAPQLAHSYNEQFF; cdr3_nt: TGTGCCAGCAGCGCCCCGCAACTAGCGCACTCCTACAATGAGCAGTTCTTC
v_call: TRBV5-1; j_call: TRBJ1-2; clone_size: NA; d_call: NA; cdr3_aa: CASSDDGHPFNYGYTF; cdr3_nt: TGCGCCAGCAGCGACGATGGACACCCGTTTAACTATGGCTACACCTTC
v_call: TRBV6-2/TRBV6-3; j_call: TRBJ2-2; clone_size: once; d_call: NA; cdr3_aa: CASSGQFTGELFF; cdr3_nt: TGTGCCAGCAGTGGACAGTTCACCGGGGAGCTGTTTTTT
v_call: TRBV28; j_call: TRBJ2-6; clone_size: few; d_call: NA; cdr3_aa: CASSSPRDISGANVLTF; cdr3_nt: TGTGCCAGCAGTTCCCCGCGAGACATCTCTGGGGCCAACGTCCTGACTTTC
v_call: TRBV7-2; j_call: TRBJ1-2; clone_size: few; d_call: NA; cdr3_aa: CASSLRAGEGDGYTF; cdr3_nt: TGTGCCAGCAGCTTAAGGGCAGGGGAGGGGGATGGCTACACCTTC
v_call: TRBV6-1; j_call: TRBJ1-6; clone_size: NA; d_call: NA; cdr3_aa: CASSEAGPTNSPLHF; cdr3_nt: TGTGCCAGCAGTGAAGCGGGCCCCACTAATTCACCCCTCCACTTT
v_call: TRBV4-3; j_call: TRBJ2-2; clone_size: NA; d_call: NA; cdr3_aa: CASSQDLKRITGELFF; cdr3_nt: TGCGCCAGCAGCCAAGATTTGAAGCGGATCACCGGGGAGCTGTTTTTT
v_call: TRBV18; j_call: TRBJ2-1; clone_size: NA; d_call: NA; cdr3_aa: CASSPPSGRENEQFF; cdr3_nt: TGTGCCAGCTCACCACCGTCAGGCAGAGAAAATGAGCAGTTCTTC
v_call: TRBV15; j_call: TRBJ2-7; clone_size: NA; d_call: NA; cdr3_aa: CATSRDLPGLRYEQYF; cdr3_nt: TGTGCCACCAGCAGAGATTTACCAGGGCTTCGGTACGAGCAGTACTTC
v_call: TRBV6-6; j_call: TRBJ1-2; clone_size: NA; d_call: TRBD1; cdr3_aa: CASADRDYGYTF; cdr3_nt: TGTGCCAGCGCGGACAGGGACTATGGCTACACCTTC
v_call: TRBV5-1; j_call: TRBJ1-3; clone_size: once; d_call: NA; cdr3_aa: CASSGQGGGNTIYF; cdr3_nt: TGCGCCAGCAGCGGCCAGGGTGGTGGAAACACCATATATTTT
v_call: TRBV5-4; j_call: TRBJ2-5; clone_size: NA; d_call: TRBD1; cdr3_aa: CASSPTGVVETQYF; cdr3_nt: TGTGCCAGCAGCCCGACAGGGGTTGTCGAGACCCAGTACTTC
v_call: TRBV5-4; j_call: TRBJ2-2; clone_size: once; d_call: NA; cdr3_aa: CASSFRNTGELFF; cdr3_nt: TGTGCCAGCAGCTTTCGGAACACCGGGGAGCTGTTTTTT